The 19 T cell receptor beta chains presented below share a single source sample, sequenced in a study of cytomegalovirus exposure and HLA in healthy donors (dated by TCRdb to 2016 to 2017). Receptor libraries were prepared by the immunoSEQ multiplex PCR assay. A mixture of 60 forward primers for TCR Vbeta segments and 13 reverse primers for TCR Jbeta segments was used in the multiplex PCR. Entries here come from immuneACCESS through TCRdb and include only in-frame sequences with V and J called. Some clones fail to appear in such tables; in the studies checked, an unresolved V gene covers under half of the shortfall, and the cause of the remainder is unknown. Across this sample there are approximately 220,000 clones, with about 79% seen only once. The ten top clones hold 1.8% of the sample. Sequencing was carried out using PBMCs. These receptors came from a male donor in good health and CMV-seronegative.

As DNA, the CDR3 is TGTGCCAGTAATTCCGACAGCGGGATCCTAGCCAAAAACATTCAGTACTTC. Translation: CASNSDSGILAKNIQYF. The V gene is TRBV19, the J gene TRBJ2-4, with TRBD2 matching over 7 bases. J gave up 0 bases and V 7 bases, and 12 bases lay outside the gene matches. The CDR3 runs to 17 residues. In germline, CDR1 is LNHDA, CDR2 SQIVND (reference sequence). The whole variable domain, filled in from reference TRBV19 and TRBJ2-4, reads DGGITQSPKYLFRKEGQNVTLSCEQNLNHDAMYWYRQDPGQGLRLIYYSQIVNDFQKGDIAEGYSVSREKKESFPLTVTSAQKNPTAFYLCASNSDSGILAKNIQYFGAGTRLSVL.

This chain connects TRBV7-9 to TRBJ2-2; TRBD2 agrees at 7 bases. This CDR3 has 14 residues. CDR1 is SEHNR, CDR2 FQNEAQ, per germline (reference sequence). V dropped 5 bases and J dropped 5; count of bases not matched to a gene: 5. CDR3 in amino acids: CASSQTAGTGELFF. The DNA of the CDR3 is TGTGCCAGCAGCCAAACAGCGGGGACCGGGGAGCTGTTTTTT.

The V call is TRBV19, the J call TRBJ2-5; 10 bases fit TRBD2. The CDR3 contains 17 residues. The ends lost 3 bases at V and 5 bases at J; junction bases unmatched: 12. From germline, CDR1 is LNHDA and CDR2 SQIVND (reference sequence). As DNA, the CDR3 is TGTGCCAGTAGTATGGGACTAGCGACCCGGGGCGGGGAGACCCAGTACTTC. It yields the protein CASSMGLATRGGETQYF.

This clone has a single count. The rearrangement uses TRBV7-9 and TRBJ1-2; D is uncertain. CDR3 length: 14 amino acids. Looked up from germline, CDR1 is SEHNR and CDR2 is FQNEAQ (reference sequence). The germline V and J ends were trimmed by 3 bases and 1 base, with 9 bases remaining between them. CDR3 coding DNA: TGTGCCAGCAGCTTCCCTGGCAGTAACTATGGCTACACCTTC. Translated: CASSFPGSNYGYTF.

The rearrangement links TRBV5-4 to TRBJ1-6; possible D gene TRBD1, 6 bases. The CDR3 has 15 amino acids. Germline V CDR1 and CDR2: SGHNT, YYREEE (reference sequence). Trimming shortened V by 0 bases and J by 8 bases, and 12 bases separated the two germline ends. The CDR3 coding sequence is TGTGCCAGCAGCTTGGGGGGGCAGGGTGATTCACCCCTCCACTTT. This sequence encodes CASSLGGQGDSPLHF.

The chain couples TRBV27 to TRBJ2-5; D unresolved. The CDR3 runs 15 residues. Germline assignment: CDR1 MNHEY and CDR2 SMNVEV (reference sequence). Trimming removed 1 base from V and 0 bases from J, with 9 bases in between. CDR3 nucleotide sequence: TGTGCCAGCAGTTTATTTAATTCGTACCAAGAGACCCAGTACTTC. Translating gives CASSLFNSYQETQYF.

The rearrangement joins TRBV9 to TRBJ2-2, with TRBD2 matching over 7 bases. The CDR3 loop spans 15 amino acids. Germline loops: CDR1 SGDLS, CDR2 YYNGEE. Germline trimming cut 3 bases from V and 5 bases from J; bases unmatched to any gene: 7. The CDR3 is CASSATGGETGELFF. The CDR3 DNA sequence: TGTGCCAGCAGCGCTACTGGGGGGGAAACCGGGGAGCTGTTTTTT.

This rearrangement joins TRBV25-1 to TRBJ1-5; no definite D call. V was clipped by 3 bases and J by 7 bases, with 19 bases between them. Germline assignment: CDR1 MGHDK and CDR2 SYGVNS. This CDR3 has 16 residues. For the CDR3, the DNA is TGTGCCAGCAGTGATAATGATTTCCCCAAGAGGCAGCCCCAGCATTTT. Translation: CASSDNDFPKRQPQHF.

The chain employs TRBV5-1 and TRBJ2-2; 8 bases map to TRBD1. Per the germline V gene, CDR1 is SGHRS and CDR2 is YFSETQ. The V and J ends lost 6 bases and 4 bases, in that order; junction bases with no gene match: 11. This CDR3 is built from 16 residues. The CDR3 loop is CASTQSRGRSTGELFF. The CDR3 region has the DNA TGCGCCAGCACCCAATCCAGGGGGCGCAGCACCGGGGAGCTGTTTTTT.

The V call is TRBV19, the J call TRBJ2-2; D not resolved. The CDR3 covers 13 residues. Germline V gene data show CDR1 as LNHDA and CDR2 as SQIVND (reference sequence). V lost 6 bases and J lost 3, with 8 bases in between. The CDR3 coding sequence is TGTGCCAGTAGGGCAGTTTACACCGGGGAGCTGTTTTTT. Amino acids: CASRAVYTGELFF.

This rearrangement joins TRBV6-4 to TRBJ2-1; D is ambiguous. This CDR3 spans 16 amino acids. Germline assignment: CDR1 MRHNA and CDR2 SNTAGT. Trimming stripped 2 bases from V and 0 bases from J, with 11 bases between. The CDR3 loop is CASSDLAVGSYNEQFF. In nucleotides, the CDR3 is TGTGCCAGCAGTGACCTTGCGGTGGGCTCCTACAATGAGCAGTTCTTC.

The chain recombines TRBV4-2 with TRBJ2-5; D ambiguous. From germline, CDR1 is LGHNA and CDR2 YNFKEQ. The length of the CDR3 is 15 residues. Trimming removed 1 base from V and 0 bases from J, with 9 bases in between. CDR3 coding DNA: TGTGCCAGCAGCCAAGGTTTCGGAGACCAAGAGACCCAGTACTTC. Its translation: CASSQGFGDQETQYF.

The J gene is TRBJ1-3, the V gene TRBV21-1. TRBV21-1 is a listed pseudogene. The CDR3 covers 12 residues. This chain's CDR3 is CASSPPANTIYF. The CDR3 region has the DNA TGTGCCAGCAGCCCCCCTGCGAACACCATATATTTT.

The V and J genes are TRBV19 and TRBJ1-3, with TRBD1 as a possible D gene (6 bases). Trimming took 7 bases from V and 0 from J, leaving 19 bases between them. Germline V CDR1 and CDR2: LNHDA, SQIVND (reference sequence). This CDR3 has 17 residues. Here the CDR3 DNA reads TGTGCCAGTACGGCCACTCCTAGGACAGACTCTGGAAACACCATATATTTT. It is translated as CASTATPRTDSGNTIYF.

This chain's CDR3 is CASSLGTSGSTDTQYF. Written as DNA, the CDR3 is TGCGCCAGCAGCTTGGGGACTAGCGGGAGCACAGATACGCAGTATTTT. The chain joins TRBV5-1 to TRBJ2-3; TRBD2 matches at 11 bases. Germline CDR1 and CDR2: SGHRS and YFSETQ. The CDR3 runs to 16 residues. J gave up 0 bases and V 0 bases, and 0 bases lay outside the gene matches.

The rearrangement uses TRBV7-2 and TRBJ2-1, with 7 nucleotides matching TRBD2. Germline values: CDR1 SGHTA, CDR2 FQGNSA. V trimming: 5 bases; J trimming: 3 bases; junction bases outside the gene matches: 10. The length of the CDR3 is 16 residues. The CDR3 DNA is TGTGCCAGCAGCCCAGGGAGGGGCCAAATCTACAATGAGCAGTTCTTC. This encodes CASSPGRGQIYNEQFF. Supplemented by reference TRBV7-2 and TRBJ2-1, the full variable domain reads GAGVSQSPSNKVTEKGKDVELRCDPISGHTALYWYRQSLGQGLEFLIYFQGNSAPDKSGLPSDRFSAERTGGSVSTLTIQRTQQEDSAVYLCASSPGRGQIYNEQFFGPGTRLTVL.

This clone was picked up a small number of times. The chain employs TRBV19 and TRBJ2-1; a possible D gene is TRBD2 (6 bases). V lost 0 bases, J lost 11 bases, and 17 bases lay in between. Germline V CDR1 and CDR2: LNHDA, SQIVND (reference sequence). The CDR3 covers 15 residues. The CDR3, as DNA: TGTGCCAGTAGTATAGATTCCATCGGTCTAGCGCAGCAGTTCTTC. Protein product: CASSIDSIGLAQQFF.

As concerns this clone: A read error may produce the germline difference seen at one junction end. Different DNA sequences within this sample yield the same CDR3. This CDR3 is CASSSPGRRDGYTF. Written as DNA, the CDR3 is TGCGCCAGCAGCTCCCCAGGGAGGAGGGATGGCTACACCTTC. The chain is built from TRBV7-9 and TRBJ1-2; D may be TRBD1 (5 bases). Germline CDR1 and CDR2: SEHNR and FQNEAQ (reference sequence). The CDR3 sequence is 14 residues long.

This clone has only a few counts. The chain is built from TRBV28 and TRBJ2-7, with TRBD1 as a possible D gene (6 bases). The germline V and J ends were trimmed by 8 bases and 3 bases, with 20 bases remaining between them. The CDR3 covers 15 residues. Germline CDR1 reads MDHEN; CDR2 reads SYDVKM. The CDR3 loop reads CASRLGPGENYEQYF. CDR3 DNA sequence: TGTGCCAGCCGGTTGGGGCCAGGGGAAAACTACGAGCAGTACTTC.